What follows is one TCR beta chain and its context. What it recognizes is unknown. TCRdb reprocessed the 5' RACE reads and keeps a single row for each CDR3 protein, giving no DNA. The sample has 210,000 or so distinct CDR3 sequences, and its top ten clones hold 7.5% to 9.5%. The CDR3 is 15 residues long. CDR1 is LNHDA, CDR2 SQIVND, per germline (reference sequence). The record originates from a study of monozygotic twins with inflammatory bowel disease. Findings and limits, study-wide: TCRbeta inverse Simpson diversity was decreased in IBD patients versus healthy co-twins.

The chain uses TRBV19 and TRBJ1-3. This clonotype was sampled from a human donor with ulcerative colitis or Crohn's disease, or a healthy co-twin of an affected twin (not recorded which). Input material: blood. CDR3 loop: CASKTARDGGNTIYF.